Detailed here is one T cell receptor (beta chain). One end of the junction fails to match germline, which may point to a read error. The CDR3 consists of 17 residues. CDR1 MGHDK and CDR2 SYGVNS come from the germline V gene. It was with a sample-barcoded 5' primer and a J-beta primer mix that a second PCR of about 6 to 12 cycles was run. TCRdb analysed the 5' RACE reads with MiXCR anew, one entry per CDR3 protein. The top ten clones hold 9% to 9.5% of a sample with 760,000 or so distinct CDR3 sequences, 20% to 25% of them seen once. This sample was taken from a study of blood T cells in healthy people across ages. The donors, aged roughly 6 to 100, were healthy Caucasians from Russia. These same data were also listed under a study on T cells of mothers and their children. That work adds: Three healthy Caucasian mothers and their six children were the donors.

This rearrangement joins TRBV25-1 to TRBJ2-2; 12 bases match TRBD1. The receptor's source is a boy between 10 and 17 years old in good health. Sequencing input: blood. CDR3 in amino acids: CASSIQPGQGATGELFF. CDR3 nucleotide sequence: TGTGCCAGCAGTATTCAACCGGGACAGGGGGCGACAGGGGAACTGTTTTTT.